Only a few counts were recorded for the clone carrying this T cell receptor beta chain. The V end lost 7 bases, the J end lost 6 bases, and 19 bases lay between the germline ends. The CDR3 is made up of 15 amino acids. Germline V gives CDR1 MNHEY, CDR2 SMNVEV (reference sequence). With unsorted samples, genomic DNA was obtained from about 90 million PBMCs. This specimen belongs to a study of shared clonotypes between healthy human individuals. Each cell subset's genomic DNA was divided evenly among several immunoSEQ plates. Sequencing on ten immunoSEQ deep assay plates was performed for unsorted PBMC DNA. In the authors' methods: Junction-only immunoSEQ sequences carried no quality scores, so filtering differed. Here immunoSEQ multiplex PCR was the method, and the copy in TCRdb shows in-frame clones only, minus some. That table gives V, J and clone size, and the DNA gave D and trimming. The data contain about 450,000 clones, approximately 79% of them seen just once; the ten biggest clones take up about 12%.

The genes are TRBV27 and TRBJ1-5; TRBD1 might be the D (5 bases). The sequenced sample consisted of PBMCs. The sequence came from a middle-aged woman in good health. Some clones in this sample may be carry-over from other donors' samples. The CDR3 DNA reads as TGTGCCAGCACTATAACCGGGGGTGGTTCTCAGCCCCAGCATTTT. It specifies CASTITGGGSQPQHF.